This T cell receptor (beta chain) was profiled in a study of a mutant IDH1 vaccine in newly diagnosed glioma. Study information: Onset of vaccination occurred 4-6 weeks following radiotherapy alone, or with temozolomide cycles. Points from the study as a whole: Variations in leading peripheral T cell clonotypes appeared to have no connection with pseudoprogression. A vaccine-induced immune response developed in roughly 93% of the patients.

As to time point: week 47, end of study. Topical imiquimod was applied with each vaccine dose, which held 300 ug of mutant IDH1 20-mer peptide. Eight vaccinations were given in weeks 1, 3, 5, 7, 11, 15, 19 and 23. Worth noting for this clone: What it binds is not known.

Data came from immunoSEQ multiplex PCR; TCRdb stores just in-frame clones and leaves some out. The table lists approximately 52,000 clones, 60% to 85% of them singletons. The sequences come from PBMCs, collected from a glioma patient whose treatment included an IDH1 peptide vaccine. The receptor was derived from a woman aged 40 to 50 with glioma. Some clones in this sample may be carry-over from other donors' samples.

The CDR3 here is CAWRPSGGGLRYEQYF. CDR3 bases: TGTGCCTGGAGACCTAGCGGGGGGGGATTACGCTACGAGCAGTACTTC. The V gene is TRBV30, the J gene TRBJ2-7; 12 bases align to TRBD2. V shed 3 bases and J 3 bases; nucleotides not matched to a gene: 9. This CDR3 comprises 16 residues. Germline V gene lookup returns CDR1 GTSNPN and CDR2 SVGIG (reference sequence).